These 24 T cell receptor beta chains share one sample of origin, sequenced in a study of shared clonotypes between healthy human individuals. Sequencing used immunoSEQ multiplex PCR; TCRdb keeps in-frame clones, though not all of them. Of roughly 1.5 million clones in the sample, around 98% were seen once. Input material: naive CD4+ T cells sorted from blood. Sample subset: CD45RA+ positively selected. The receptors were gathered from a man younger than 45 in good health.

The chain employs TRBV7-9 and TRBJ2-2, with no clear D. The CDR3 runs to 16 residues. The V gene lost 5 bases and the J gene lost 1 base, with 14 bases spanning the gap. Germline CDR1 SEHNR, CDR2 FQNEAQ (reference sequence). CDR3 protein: CASSKPTKVNTGELFF. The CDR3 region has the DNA TGTGCCAGCAGCAAGCCGACAAAGGTGAACACCGGGGAGCTGTTTTTT.

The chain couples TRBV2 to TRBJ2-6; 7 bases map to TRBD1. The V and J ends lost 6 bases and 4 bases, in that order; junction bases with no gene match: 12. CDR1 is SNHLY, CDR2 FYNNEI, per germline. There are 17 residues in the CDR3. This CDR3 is CASRFEGADAGANVLTF. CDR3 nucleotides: TGTGCCAGCAGATTTGAGGGGGCGGATGCGGGGGCCAACGTCCTGACTTTC.

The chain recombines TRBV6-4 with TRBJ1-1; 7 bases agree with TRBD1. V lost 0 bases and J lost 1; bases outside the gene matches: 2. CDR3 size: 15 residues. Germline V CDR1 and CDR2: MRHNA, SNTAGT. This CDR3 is CASSDSAGGNTEAFF. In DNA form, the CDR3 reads TGTGCCAGCAGTGACTCGGCAGGGGGGAACACTGAAGCTTTCTTT.

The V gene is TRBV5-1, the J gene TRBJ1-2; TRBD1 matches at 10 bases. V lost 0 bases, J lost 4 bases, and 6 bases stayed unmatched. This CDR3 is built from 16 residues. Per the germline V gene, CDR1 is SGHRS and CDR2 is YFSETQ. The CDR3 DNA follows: TGCGCCAGCAGCTTGGGACAGGGGGCGATCGGCTATGGCTACACCTTC. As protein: CASSLGQGAIGYGYTF.

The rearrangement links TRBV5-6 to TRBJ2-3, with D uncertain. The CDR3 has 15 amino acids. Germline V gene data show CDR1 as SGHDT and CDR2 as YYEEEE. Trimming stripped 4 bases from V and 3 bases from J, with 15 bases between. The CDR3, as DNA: TGTGCCAGCAGCGAGGCCCCGGTGGGAACAGATACGCAGTATTTT. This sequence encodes CASSEAPVGTDTQYF.

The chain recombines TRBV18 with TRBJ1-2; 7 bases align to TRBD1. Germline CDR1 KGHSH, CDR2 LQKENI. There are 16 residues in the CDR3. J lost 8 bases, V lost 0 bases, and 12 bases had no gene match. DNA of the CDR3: TGTGCCAGCTCACCACCGAAAGGGGGCAGAATGAAAGGCTACACCTTC. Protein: CASSPPKGGRMKGYTF.

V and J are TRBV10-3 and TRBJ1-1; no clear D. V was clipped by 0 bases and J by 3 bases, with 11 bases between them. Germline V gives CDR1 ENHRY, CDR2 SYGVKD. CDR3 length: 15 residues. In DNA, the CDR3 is TGTGCCATCAGTGAGTCGGGGTTCTACGACACTGAAGCTTTCTTT. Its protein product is CAISESGFYDTEAFF.

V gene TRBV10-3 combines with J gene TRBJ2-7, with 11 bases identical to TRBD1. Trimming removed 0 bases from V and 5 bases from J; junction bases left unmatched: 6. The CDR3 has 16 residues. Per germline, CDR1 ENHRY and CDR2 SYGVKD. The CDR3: CAISESSGTGGNEQYF. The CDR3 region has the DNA TGTGCCATCAGTGAGTCGTCGGGGACAGGGGGTAACGAGCAGTACTTC.

CDR3 in amino acids: CASSQIPDRIRFF. In nucleotides, the CDR3 is TGCGCCAGCAGCCAAATACCCGACAGGATTCGGTTCTTC. The genes are TRBV4-1 and TRBJ2-1, with D tentatively TRBD1 (6 bases). CDR3 length: 13 amino acids. The germline V gene has CDR1 MGHRA and CDR2 YSYEKL. Trimming removed 2 bases at V and 15 bases at J, with 17 bases between.

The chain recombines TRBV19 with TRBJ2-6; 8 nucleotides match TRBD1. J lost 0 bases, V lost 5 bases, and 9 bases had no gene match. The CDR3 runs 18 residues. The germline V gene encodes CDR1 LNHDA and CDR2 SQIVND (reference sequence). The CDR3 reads CASSLRRTGHSGANVLTF. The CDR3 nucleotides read TGTGCCAGTAGTCTCCGTCGGACAGGGCACTCTGGGGCCAACGTCCTGACTTTC.

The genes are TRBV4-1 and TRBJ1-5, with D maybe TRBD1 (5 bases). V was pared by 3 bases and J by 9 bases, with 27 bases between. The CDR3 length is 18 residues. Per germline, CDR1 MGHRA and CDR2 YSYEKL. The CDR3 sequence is CASSHTPIRDSHAGPQHF. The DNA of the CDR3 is TGCGCCAGCAGCCATACGCCAATCCGGGACTCACACGCAGGGCCCCAGCATTTT.

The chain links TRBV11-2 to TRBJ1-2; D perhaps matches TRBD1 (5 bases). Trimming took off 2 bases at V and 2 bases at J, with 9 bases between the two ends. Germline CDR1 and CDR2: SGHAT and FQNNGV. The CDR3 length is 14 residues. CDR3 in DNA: TGTGCCAGCAGCTTAATTCAGGGAAACTATGGCTACACCTTC. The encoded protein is CASSLIQGNYGYTF.

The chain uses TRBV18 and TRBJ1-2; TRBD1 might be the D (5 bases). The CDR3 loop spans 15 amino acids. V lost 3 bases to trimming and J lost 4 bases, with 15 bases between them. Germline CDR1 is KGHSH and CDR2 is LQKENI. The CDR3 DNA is TGTGCCAGCTCACCGTTGGGGCCTCAAGGCTATGGCTACACCTTC. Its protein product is CASSPLGPQGYGYTF.

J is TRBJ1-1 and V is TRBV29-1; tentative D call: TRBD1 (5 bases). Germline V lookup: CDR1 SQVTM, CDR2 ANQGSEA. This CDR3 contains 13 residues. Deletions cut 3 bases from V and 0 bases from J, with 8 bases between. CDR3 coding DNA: TGCAGCGTTGAGACAGTCATGAACACTGAAGCTTTCTTT. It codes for CSVETVMNTEAFF.

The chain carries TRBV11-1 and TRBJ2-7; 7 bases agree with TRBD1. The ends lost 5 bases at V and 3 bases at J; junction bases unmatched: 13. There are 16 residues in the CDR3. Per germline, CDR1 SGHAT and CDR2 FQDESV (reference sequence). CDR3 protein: CASSRLKGANLYEQYF. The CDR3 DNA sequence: TGTGCCAGCAGCCGACTAAAGGGGGCGAATCTCTACGAGCAGTACTTC.

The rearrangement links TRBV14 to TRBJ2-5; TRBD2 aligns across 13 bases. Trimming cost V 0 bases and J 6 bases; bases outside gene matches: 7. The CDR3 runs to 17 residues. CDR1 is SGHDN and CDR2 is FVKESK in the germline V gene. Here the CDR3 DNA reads TGTGCCAGCAGCCAAGATATCGGACTAGCGGGAGAAAAGACCCAGTACTTC. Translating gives CASSQDIGLAGEKTQYF.

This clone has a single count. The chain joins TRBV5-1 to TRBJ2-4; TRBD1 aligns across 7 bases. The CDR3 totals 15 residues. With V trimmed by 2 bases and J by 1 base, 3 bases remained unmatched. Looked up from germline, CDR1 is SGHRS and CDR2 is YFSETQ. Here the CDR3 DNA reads TGCGCCAGCAGCTTAAGGGGGCGGGCCAAAAACATTCAGTACTTC. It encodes CASSLRGRAKNIQYF.

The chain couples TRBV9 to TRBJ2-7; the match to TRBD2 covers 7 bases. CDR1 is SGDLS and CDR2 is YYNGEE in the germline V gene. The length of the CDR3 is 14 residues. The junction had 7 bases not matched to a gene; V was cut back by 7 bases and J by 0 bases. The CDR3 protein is CASGGGGPSYEQYF. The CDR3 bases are TGTGCCAGCGGCGGGGGAGGCCCCTCCTACGAGCAGTACTTC.

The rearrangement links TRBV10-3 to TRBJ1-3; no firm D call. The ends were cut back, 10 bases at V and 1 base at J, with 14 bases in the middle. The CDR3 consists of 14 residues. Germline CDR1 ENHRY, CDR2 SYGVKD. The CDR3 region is CATTLEGSGNTIYF. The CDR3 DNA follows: TGTGCCACAACTCTTGAGGGTTCTGGAAACACCATATATTTT.

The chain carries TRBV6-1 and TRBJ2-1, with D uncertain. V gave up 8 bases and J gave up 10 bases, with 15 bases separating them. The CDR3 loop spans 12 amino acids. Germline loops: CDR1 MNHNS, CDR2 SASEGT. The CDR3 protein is CASGAWDREQFF. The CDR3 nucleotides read TGTGCCAGCGGAGCGTGGGATAGGGAGCAGTTCTTC.

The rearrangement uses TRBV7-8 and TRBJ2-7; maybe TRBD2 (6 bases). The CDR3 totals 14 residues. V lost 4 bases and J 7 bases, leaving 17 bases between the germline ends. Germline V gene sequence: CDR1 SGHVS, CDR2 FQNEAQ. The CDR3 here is CASSSPGSAGEQYF. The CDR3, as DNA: TGTGCCAGCAGCTCGCCGGGATCTGCGGGGGAGCAGTACTTC.

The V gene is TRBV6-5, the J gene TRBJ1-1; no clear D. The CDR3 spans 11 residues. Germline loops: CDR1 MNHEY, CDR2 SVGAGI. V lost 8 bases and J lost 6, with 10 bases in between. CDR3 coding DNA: TGTGCCAGCGGCGACGGAGCTGAAGCTTTCTTT. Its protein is CASGDGAEAFF.

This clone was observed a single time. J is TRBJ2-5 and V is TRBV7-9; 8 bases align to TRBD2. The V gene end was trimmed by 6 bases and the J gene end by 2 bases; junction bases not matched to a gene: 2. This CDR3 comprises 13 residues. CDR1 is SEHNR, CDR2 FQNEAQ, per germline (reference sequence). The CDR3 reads CASSRGGQETQYF. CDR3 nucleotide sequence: TGTGCCAGCAGTCGGGGGGGACAAGAGACCCAGTACTTC.

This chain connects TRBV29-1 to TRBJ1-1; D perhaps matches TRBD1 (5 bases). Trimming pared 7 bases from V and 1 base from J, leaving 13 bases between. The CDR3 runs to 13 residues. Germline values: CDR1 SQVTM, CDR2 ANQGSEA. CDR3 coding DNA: TGCAGCGGGAGGGGTCCGCAGAACACTGAAGCTTTCTTT. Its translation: CSGRGPQNTEAFF.